The TCR beta chain under discussion was sequenced for a study of T cells in Graves' hyperthyroidism and ophthalmopathy. Broader study findings: Ophthalmopathy was told apart from stable hyperthyroidism by a 13 V-J model. The model made its ophthalmopathy prediction, and onset followed a median around 6.9 months later.

This clonotype was recorded at least ten times. The antigen is unknown. Authors of the study amplified TCR beta CDR3 regions from RNA transcripts. HTBI primers were used for first-round RT-PCR of the TCR CDR3. Each CDR3 protein gets one entry after TCRdb re-called the multiplex PCR reads with MiXCR. The sample lists under 400,000 distinct CDR3 sequences; roughly 21% were seen once. The CDR3 extends over 14 amino acids. Germline-derived CDR1 and CDR2 are MNHEY and SVGEGT. The V gene end was trimmed by 4 bases and the J gene end by 3 bases; junction bases not matched to a gene: 2. The sequence derives from a woman between 45 and 60 years old with Graves' hyperthyroidism. Material for sequencing was blood. The genes are TRBV6-2 or TRBV6-3 and TRBJ1-1; TRBD1 matches 10 bases. In nucleotides, the CDR3 is TGTGCCAGCAGTTCGGGACAGGGGTACACTGAAGCTTTCTTT. It yields the protein CASSSGQGYTEAFF.